This TCR beta chain was observed in a study of vaccination and CD4 T cells after COVID-19. Trimming took off 5 bases at V and 2 bases at J, with 9 bases between the two ends. The V gene's germline CDR1 is DFQATT and CDR2 SNEGSKA (reference sequence). CDR3 length: 12 residues. Treatment defined: 10-day PBMC culture with coronavirus spike peptide pools or control peptides (ViraFEST assay). Fresh replacement IL-2 medium substituted for half the medium on days 3 and 7. This clonotype showed up just a few times. Its antigen is currently unknown. With the Oncomine TCR Beta short-read assay, DNA from cultured CD4+ T cells was sequenced. Cultured CD4+ T cells yielded the extracted genomic DNA. Using its own MiXCR run on the PCR reads, TCRdb lists one record per CDR3 protein. The sample has about 16,000 distinct CDR3 sequences, less than 70% seen once.

The receptor was isolated from a human donor who had recovered from COVID-19. Here the sequenced sample was CD4+ T cells from blood, cultured in vitro, taken before SARS-CoV-2 vaccination. This sequence joins TRBV20-1 and TRBJ1-1; D is ambiguous. CDR3 residues: CSAWALNTEAFF. The DNA of the CDR3 is TGCAGTGCTTGGGCCCTTAACACTGAAGCTTTCTTT.